This T cell receptor (beta chain) was sequenced in a study of tumour-infiltrating T cells in Burkitt lymphoma. Turning to the study itself: All epidemiological Burkitt lymphoma subtypes were represented in the cohort. Productive clonality predicted overall and progression-free survival.

Deletions cut 4 bases from V and 5 bases from J, with 10 bases between. The CDR3 loop spans 12 amino acids. The germline gives CDR1 SGHRS, CDR2 YFSETQ. Study results and caveats: Many Burkitt lymphoma patients shared several public clonotypes.

To note about this clone: As yet, its antigen is unknown.

TCRdb's copy holds only in-frame clones and misses some; the assay was immunoSEQ multiplex PCR. Among 500 or so clones listed, nearly 95% were seen once. The V and J genes are TRBV5-1 and TRBJ2-7, with TRBD2 as a possible D gene (7 bases). The specimen sequenced was tumor tissue. This receptor was taken from a human donor with Burkitt lymphoma. Some clones in this sample may be carry-over from other donors' samples. The CDR3 sequence is CASSAGGHEQYF. The CDR3 DNA reads TGCGCCAGCAGCGCCGGGGGGCACGAGCAGTACTTC.